This T cell receptor (beta chain) derives from a study of CD8+ T cells in alopecia areata. Study information: A 6-month off-drug phase came after tofacitinib, which had lasted 6 to 18 months. Severity scores in treated patients reflected the percentage of scalp affected.

This CDR3 is built from 15 residues. CDR1 and CDR2 (germline): SGHAT, FQNNGV. J was trimmed by 5 bases and V by 4 bases; bases with no gene match: 3. Study findings and constraints: Expanded CD8+ clones among the top 100, as well as scalp clonality, were significantly decreased by tofacitinib.

Extraction and reverse transcription of RNA yielded cDNA as the sequencing template. Some clones are missing from TCRdb's copy, which holds only in-frame ones; the method was immunoSEQ multiplex PCR. The profile shows 150,000 to 250,000 clones, 58% of them singletons. Noted treatment: oral pan-JAK inhibitor, 5-10 mg twice daily. A note on this clone: What it recognizes is unknown.

The chain is built from TRBV11-2 and TRBJ2-3, with 13 bases that match TRBD2. The input for sequencing was CD4+ T cells sorted from blood, taken at week 24, from a patient treated with tofacitinib. The TCR originated in a human donor with alopecia areata. The CDR3 coding sequence is TGTGCCAGCAGCTCGGGACTAGCGGGGAGAGATACGCAGTATTTT. Its protein product is CASSSGLAGRDTQYF.